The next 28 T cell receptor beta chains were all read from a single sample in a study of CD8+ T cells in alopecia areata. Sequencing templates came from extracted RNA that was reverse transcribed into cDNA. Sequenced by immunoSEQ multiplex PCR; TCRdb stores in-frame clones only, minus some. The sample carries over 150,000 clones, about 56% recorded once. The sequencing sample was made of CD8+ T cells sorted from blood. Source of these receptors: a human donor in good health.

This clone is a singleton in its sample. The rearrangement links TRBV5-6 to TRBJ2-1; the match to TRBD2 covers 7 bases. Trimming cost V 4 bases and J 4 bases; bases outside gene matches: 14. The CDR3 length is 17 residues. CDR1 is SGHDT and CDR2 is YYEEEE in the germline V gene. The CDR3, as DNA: TGTGCCAGCAGCACTCGAGGGGCTAGCGGTCCTTACAATGAGCAGTTCTTC. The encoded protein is CASSTRGASGPYNEQFF.

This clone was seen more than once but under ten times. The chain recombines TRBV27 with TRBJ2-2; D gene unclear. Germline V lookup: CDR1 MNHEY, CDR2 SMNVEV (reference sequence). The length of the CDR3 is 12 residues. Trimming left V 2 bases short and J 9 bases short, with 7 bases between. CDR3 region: CASSLPNRELFF. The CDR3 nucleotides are TGTGCCAGCAGTTTACCCAATCGGGAGCTGTTTTTT.

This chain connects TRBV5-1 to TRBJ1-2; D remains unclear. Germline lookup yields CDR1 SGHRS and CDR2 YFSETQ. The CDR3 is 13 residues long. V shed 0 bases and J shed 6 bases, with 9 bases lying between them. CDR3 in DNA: TGCGCCAGCAGCTTGGAGCGGACGGATGGCTACACCTTC. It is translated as CASSLERTDGYTF.

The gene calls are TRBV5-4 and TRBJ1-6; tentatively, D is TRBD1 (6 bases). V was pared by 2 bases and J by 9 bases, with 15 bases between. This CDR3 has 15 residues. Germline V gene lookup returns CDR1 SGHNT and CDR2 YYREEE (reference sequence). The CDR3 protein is CASSLNHDRISPLHF. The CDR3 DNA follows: TGTGCCAGCAGCTTAAACCATGACAGGATTTCACCCCTCCACTTT.

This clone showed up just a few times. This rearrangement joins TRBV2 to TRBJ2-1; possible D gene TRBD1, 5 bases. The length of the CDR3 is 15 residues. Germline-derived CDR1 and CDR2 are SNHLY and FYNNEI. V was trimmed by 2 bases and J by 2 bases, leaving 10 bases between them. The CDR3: CASSEKTVPYNEQFF. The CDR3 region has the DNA TGTGCCAGCAGTGAAAAGACAGTTCCCTACAATGAGCAGTTCTTC.

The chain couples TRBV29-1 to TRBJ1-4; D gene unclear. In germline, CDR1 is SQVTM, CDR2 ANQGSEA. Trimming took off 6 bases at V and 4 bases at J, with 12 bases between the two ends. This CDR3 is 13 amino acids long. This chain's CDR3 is CSVWGGGNEKLFF. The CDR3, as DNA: TGCAGCGTCTGGGGAGGTGGTAATGAAAAACTGTTTTTT.

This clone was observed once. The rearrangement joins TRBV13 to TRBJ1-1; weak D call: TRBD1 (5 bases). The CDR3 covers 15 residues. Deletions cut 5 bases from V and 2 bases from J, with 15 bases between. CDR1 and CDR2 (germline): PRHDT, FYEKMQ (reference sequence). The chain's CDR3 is CASSMLGPANTEAFF. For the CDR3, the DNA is TGTGCCAGCAGCATGTTGGGGCCAGCCAACACTGAAGCTTTCTTT.

CDR3 nucleotides: TGCAGCGTTGAACGGGCCGCGGGTCAGGACTATGGCTACACCTTC. Protein sequence: CSVERAAGQDYGYTF. V usage is TRBV29-1 and J usage is TRBJ1-2; D is ambiguous. CDR1 and CDR2 (germline): SQVTM, ANQGSEA. This CDR3 contains 15 residues. Between the trimmed V and J ends, which lost 2 bases and 3 bases, there was a span of 16 bases.

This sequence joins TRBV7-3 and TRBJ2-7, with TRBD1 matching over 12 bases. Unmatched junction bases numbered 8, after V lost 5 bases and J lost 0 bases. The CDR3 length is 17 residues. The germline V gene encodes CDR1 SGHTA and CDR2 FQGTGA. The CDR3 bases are TGTGCCAGCAGCCCCGGGACAGGGGGCCTTAGCTCCTACGAGCAGTACTTC. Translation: CASSPGTGGLSSYEQYF.

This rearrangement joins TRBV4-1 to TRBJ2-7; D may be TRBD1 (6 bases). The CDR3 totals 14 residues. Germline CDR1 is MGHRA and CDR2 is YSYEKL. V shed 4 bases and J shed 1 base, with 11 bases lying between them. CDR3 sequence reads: CASSPGALSYEQYF. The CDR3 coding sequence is TGCGCCAGCAGCCCAGGGGCGTTATCCTACGAGCAGTACTTC.

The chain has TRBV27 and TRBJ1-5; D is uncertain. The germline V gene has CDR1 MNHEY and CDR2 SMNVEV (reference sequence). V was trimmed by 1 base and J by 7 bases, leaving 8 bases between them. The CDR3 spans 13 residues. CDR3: CASSLFGSQPQHF. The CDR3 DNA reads TGTGCCAGCAGTTTATTTGGTAGCCAGCCCCAGCATTTT.

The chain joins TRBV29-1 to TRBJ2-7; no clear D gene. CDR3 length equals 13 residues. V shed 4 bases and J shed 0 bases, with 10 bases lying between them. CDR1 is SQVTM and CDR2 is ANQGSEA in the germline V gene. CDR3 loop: CSVVAQTSYEQYF. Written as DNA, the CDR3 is TGCAGCGTTGTAGCCCAGACCTCCTACGAGCAGTACTTC.

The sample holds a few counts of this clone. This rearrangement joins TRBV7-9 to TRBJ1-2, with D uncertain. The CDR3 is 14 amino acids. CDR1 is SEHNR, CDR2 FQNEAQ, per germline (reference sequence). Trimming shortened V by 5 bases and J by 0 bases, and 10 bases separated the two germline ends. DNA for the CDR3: TGTGCCAGCAGCCCGCCCGTAGCTAACTATGGCTACACCTTC. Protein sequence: CASSPPVANYGYTF.

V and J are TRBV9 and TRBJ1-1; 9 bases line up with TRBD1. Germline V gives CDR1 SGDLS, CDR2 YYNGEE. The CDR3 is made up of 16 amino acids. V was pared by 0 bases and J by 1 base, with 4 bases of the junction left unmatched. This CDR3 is CASSVAGQGSNTEAFF. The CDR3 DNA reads TGTGCCAGCAGCGTAGCAGGACAGGGGTCGAACACTGAAGCTTTCTTT.

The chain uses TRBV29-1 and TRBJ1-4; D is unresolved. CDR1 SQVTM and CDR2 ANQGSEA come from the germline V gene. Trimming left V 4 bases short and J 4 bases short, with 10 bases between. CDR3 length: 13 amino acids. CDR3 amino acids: CSVVSALNEKLFF. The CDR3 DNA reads TGCAGCGTTGTATCGGCACTTAATGAAAAACTGTTTTTT.

The DNA of the CDR3 is TGTGCCAGCAGTGAAGCTCTTAGCGGGGGGCAGTACTTC. The encoded protein is CASSEALSGGQYF. The J gene is TRBJ2-7, the V gene TRBV2; TRBD2 matches at 9 bases. CDR1 is SNHLY and CDR2 is FYNNEI in the germline V gene. The CDR3 sequence is 13 residues long. V lost 0 bases, J lost 9 bases, and 3 bases stayed unmatched.

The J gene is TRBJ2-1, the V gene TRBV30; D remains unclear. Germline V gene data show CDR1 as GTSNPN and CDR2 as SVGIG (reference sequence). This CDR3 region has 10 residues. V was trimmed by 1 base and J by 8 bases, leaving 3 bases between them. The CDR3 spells CAWSADEQFF. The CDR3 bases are TGTGCCTGGAGTGCGGATGAGCAGTTCTTC.

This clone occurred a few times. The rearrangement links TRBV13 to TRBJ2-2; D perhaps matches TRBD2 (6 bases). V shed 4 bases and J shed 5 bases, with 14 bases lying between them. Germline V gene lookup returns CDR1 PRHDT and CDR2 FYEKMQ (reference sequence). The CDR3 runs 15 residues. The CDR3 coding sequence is TGTGCCAGCAGCTCAACCGGGACTCAGACCGGGGAGCTGTTTTTT. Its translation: CASSSTGTQTGELFF.

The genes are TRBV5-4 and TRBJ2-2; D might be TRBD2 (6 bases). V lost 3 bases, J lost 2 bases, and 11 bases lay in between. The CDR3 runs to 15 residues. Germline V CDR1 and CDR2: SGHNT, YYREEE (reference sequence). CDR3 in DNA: TGTGCCAGCAGCTGGGGGACTGCCAACACCGGGGAGCTGTTTTTT. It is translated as CASSWGTANTGELFF.

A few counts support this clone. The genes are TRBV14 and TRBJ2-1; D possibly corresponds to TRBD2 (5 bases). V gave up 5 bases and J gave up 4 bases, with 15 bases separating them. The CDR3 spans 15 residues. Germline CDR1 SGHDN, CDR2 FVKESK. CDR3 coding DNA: TGTGCCAGCAGCTCCCTACCGGAGGTTTACAATGAGCAGTTCTTC. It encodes CASSSLPEVYNEQFF.

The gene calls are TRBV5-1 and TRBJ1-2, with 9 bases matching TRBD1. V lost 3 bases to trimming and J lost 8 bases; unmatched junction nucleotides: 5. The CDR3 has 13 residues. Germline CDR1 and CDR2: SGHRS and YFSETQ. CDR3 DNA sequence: TGCGCCAGCAGCTCCACAGGGGGCGGCGGCTACACCTTC. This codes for CASSSTGGGGYTF. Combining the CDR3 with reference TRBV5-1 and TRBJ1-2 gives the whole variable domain KAGVTQTPRYLIKTRGQQVTLSCSPISGHRSVSWYQQTPGQGLQFLFEYFSETQRNKGNFPGRFSGRQFSNSRSEMNVSTLELGDSALYLCASSSTGGGGYTFGSGTRLTVV.

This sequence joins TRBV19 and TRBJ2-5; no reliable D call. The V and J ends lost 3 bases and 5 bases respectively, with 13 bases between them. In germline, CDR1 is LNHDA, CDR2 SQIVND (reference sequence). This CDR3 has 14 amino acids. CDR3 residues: CASSMTPDGETQYF. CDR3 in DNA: TGTGCCAGTAGTATGACCCCAGATGGTGAGACCCAGTACTTC.

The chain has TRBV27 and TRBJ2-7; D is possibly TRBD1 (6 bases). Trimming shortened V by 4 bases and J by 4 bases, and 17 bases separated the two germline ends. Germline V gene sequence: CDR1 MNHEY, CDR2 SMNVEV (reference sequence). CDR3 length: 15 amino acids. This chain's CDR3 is CASSWMTGPDYEQYF. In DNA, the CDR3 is TGTGCCAGCAGTTGGATGACAGGTCCCGATTACGAGCAGTACTTC.

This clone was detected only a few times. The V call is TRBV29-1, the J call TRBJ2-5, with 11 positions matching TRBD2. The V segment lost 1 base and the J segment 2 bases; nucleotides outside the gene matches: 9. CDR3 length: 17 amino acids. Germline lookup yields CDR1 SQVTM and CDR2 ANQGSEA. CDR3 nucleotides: TGCAGCGTTGAAGGCCTCGAGGCTAGCGGGGGGCAAGAGACCCAGTACTTC. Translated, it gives CSVEGLEASGGQETQYF.

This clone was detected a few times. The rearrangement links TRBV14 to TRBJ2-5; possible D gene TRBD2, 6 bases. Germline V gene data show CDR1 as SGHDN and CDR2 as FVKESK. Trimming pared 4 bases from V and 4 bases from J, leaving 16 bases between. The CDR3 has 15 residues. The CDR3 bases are TGTGCCAGCAGCCCCGGCCTAGCGCGCGGAGAGACCCAGTACTTC. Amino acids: CASSPGLARGETQYF.

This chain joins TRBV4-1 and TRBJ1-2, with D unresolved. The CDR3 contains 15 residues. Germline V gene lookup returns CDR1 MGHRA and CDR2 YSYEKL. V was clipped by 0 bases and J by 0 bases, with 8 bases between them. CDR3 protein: CASSQENIPNYGYTF. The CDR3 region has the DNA TGCGCCAGCAGCCAAGAGAACATCCCTAACTATGGCTACACCTTC.

The CDR3 bases are TGTGCCAGCAGGCCGTGGGGCCGGGACTATGGCTACACCTTC. Residues: CASRPWGRDYGYTF. The rearrangement uses TRBV5-6 and TRBJ1-2, with D perhaps matching TRBD1 (5 bases). Germline values: CDR1 SGHDT, CDR2 YYEEEE. This CDR3 region has 14 residues. Trimming took 5 bases from V and 3 from J, leaving 14 bases between them.

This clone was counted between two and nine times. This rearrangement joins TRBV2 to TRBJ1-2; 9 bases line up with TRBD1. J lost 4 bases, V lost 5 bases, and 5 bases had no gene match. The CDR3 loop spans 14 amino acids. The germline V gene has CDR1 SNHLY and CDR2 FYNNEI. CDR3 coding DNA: TGTGCCAGCAGTAGGGACAGGGCCGGCTATGGCTACACCTTC. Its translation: CASSRDRAGYGYTF.